This T cell receptor (beta chain) was profiled in a study of T cell changes during pregnancy in multiple sclerosis. The method was immunoSEQ multiplex PCR; TCRdb's version includes in-frame clones alone and lacks a portion of them. The data hold roughly 53,000 clones, with over 85% observed a single time. From germline, CDR1 is SGHRS and CDR2 YFSETQ. The CDR3 runs 14 residues. V trimming: 4 bases; J trimming: 6 bases; junction bases outside the gene matches: 6. Sample: CD8+ T cells from peripheral blood mononuclear cells, taken before pregnancy. The chain recombines TRBV5-1 with TRBJ1-2; 10 bases agree with TRBD1. The TCR sequence derives from a female donor with multiple sclerosis, enrolled in a pregnancy study. The CDR3 here is CASSVGTGADGYTF. Written as DNA, the CDR3 is TGCGCCAGCAGCGTTGGGACAGGGGCGGATGGCTACACCTTC.